The rows below give T cell receptor beta chains drawn from one sample of a study of brain T cells in children with intractable seizures. The table came from immunoSEQ multiplex PCR; TCRdb's copy has only in-frame clones and leaves some out. The top ten hold about 24% of the sample, which has about 80,000 clones, around nine tenths seen once. The sample was peripheral blood, taken at surgery. All receptors derive from a girl aged 2 to 10 with Rasmussen encephalitis and intractable seizures. The conserved cysteine and the conserved F or W are not part of the CDR3 here. Expanded clones are given a class, and other clones once, few, many or no size at all.

CDR3aa: ASSTYRGLNTEAF; abundance: -; j_gene: TRBJ1-1; v_gene: TRBV28
CDR3aa: ASRRTGWSGGYT; abundance: -; j_gene: TRBJ1-2; v_gene: TRBV6-5
CDR3aa: AWSMGHRQPQH; abundance: -; j_gene: TRBJ1-5; v_gene: TRBV30
CDR3aa: ASSSQPGASGELF; abundance: -; j_gene: TRBJ2-2; v_gene: TRBV9
CDR3aa: ASTRGGVHGKLF; abundance: -; j_gene: TRBJ1-4; v_gene: TRBV19
CDR3aa: ASSFRVGGKPQH; abundance: -; j_gene: TRBJ1-5; v_gene: TRBV27
CDR3aa: ASSFGQVNTEAF; abundance: -; j_gene: TRBJ1-1; v_gene: TRBV6-5
CDR3aa: ASSLQTGPIY; abundance: once; j_gene: TRBJ1-3; v_gene: TRBV18
CDR3aa: ASSLEGGSGNTIY; abundance: -; j_gene: TRBJ1-3; v_gene: TRBV4-1
CDR3aa: ASTWGAVSLNEQF; abundance: few; j_gene: TRBJ2-1; v_gene: TRBV6-5
CDR3aa: ASSEPGEQF; abundance: -; j_gene: TRBJ2-1; v_gene: TRBV2
CDR3aa: ASLGGDRDEAF; abundance: -; j_gene: TRBJ1-1; v_gene: TRBV19
CDR3aa: ASSSPGRSSGANVLT; abundance: -; j_gene: TRBJ2-6; v_gene: TRBV28
CDR3aa: ASSPQGGEGYT; abundance: -; j_gene: TRBJ1-2; v_gene: TRBV4-2
CDR3aa: SASYQVEAF; abundance: once; j_gene: TRBJ1-1; v_gene: TRBV20-1
CDR3aa: ASSEGTNNSPLH; abundance: -; j_gene: TRBJ1-6; v_gene: TRBV2
CDR3aa: ASSSSPGARNSPLH; abundance: -; j_gene: TRBJ1-6; v_gene: TRBV6-5
CDR3aa: ASSAEDMGSNTEAF; abundance: -; j_gene: TRBJ1-1; v_gene: TRBV9
CDR3aa: AWSVQKWNTEAF; abundance: -; j_gene: TRBJ1-1; v_gene: TRBV30
CDR3aa: ASSLGVSEAGFHEQY; abundance: -; j_gene: TRBJ2-7; v_gene: TRBV5-1
CDR3aa: ASSQMGAGGPEGIQY; abundance: -; j_gene: TRBJ2-4; v_gene: TRBV4-1
CDR3aa: ASRRAGAYEQY; abundance: once; j_gene: TRBJ2-7; v_gene: TRBV2
CDR3aa: ASSLAISSGKEF; abundance: -; j_gene: TRBJ2-1; v_gene: TRBV7-9
CDR3aa: ATSDVEQGSSYEQY; abundance: once; j_gene: TRBJ2-7; v_gene: TRBV24-1
CDR3aa: ASSQSAETQY; abundance: -; j_gene: TRBJ2-5; v_gene: TRBV3-1/TRBV3-2
CDR3aa: ASSLALTSGSRNEQF; abundance: -; j_gene: TRBJ2-1; v_gene: TRBV11-3
CDR3aa: ASSQAGVNTEAF; abundance: -; j_gene: TRBJ1-1; v_gene: TRBV3-1/TRBV3-2
CDR3aa: AYDRGRVMNTEAF; abundance: -; j_gene: TRBJ1-1; v_gene: TRBV30
CDR3aa: ASSPGQRENYGYT; abundance: once; j_gene: TRBJ1-2; v_gene: TRBV18
CDR3aa: ASSLCTGCSGANVLT; abundance: -; j_gene: TRBJ2-6; v_gene: TRBV7-3
CDR3aa: ASSVQGPGNTIY; abundance: -; j_gene: TRBJ1-3; v_gene: TRBV9
CDR3aa: ASSLNTQETQY; abundance: -; j_gene: TRBJ2-5; v_gene: TRBV5-1
CDR3aa: ASSSLPGANVLT; abundance: -; j_gene: TRBJ2-6; v_gene: TRBV28
CDR3aa: AWSVLDVVQAKSPLH; abundance: -; j_gene: TRBJ1-6; v_gene: TRBV30
CDR3aa: ASSAVRRGRSGELF; abundance: -; j_gene: TRBJ2-2; v_gene: TRBV5-6
CDR3aa: ASSPTNTGANVLT; abundance: -; j_gene: TRBJ2-6; v_gene: TRBV18
CDR3aa: ASTGPSYEQF; abundance: -; j_gene: TRBJ2-1; v_gene: TRBV27
CDR3aa: ASSEGQVVRNIQY; abundance: -; j_gene: TRBJ2-4; v_gene: TRBV2
CDR3aa: ASSQEVTRDSTDTQY; abundance: -; j_gene: TRBJ2-3; v_gene: TRBV4-2
CDR3aa: ASYSGSWSTDTQY; abundance: -; j_gene: TRBJ2-3; v_gene: TRBV2
CDR3aa: ASSQRAGGVGDTQY; abundance: -; j_gene: TRBJ2-3; v_gene: TRBV3-1/TRBV3-2
CDR3aa: ASSVLAGEADTQY; abundance: -; j_gene: TRBJ2-3; v_gene: TRBV9
CDR3aa: ASRDSYDTEAF; abundance: -; j_gene: TRBJ1-1; v_gene: TRBV19
CDR3aa: ASREGSYEQY; abundance: -; j_gene: TRBJ2-7; v_gene: TRBV7-9
CDR3aa: ASSPPGGPYGYT; abundance: -; j_gene: TRBJ1-2; v_gene: TRBV5-6
CDR3aa: ASSPLPGTRYSGANVLT; abundance: -; j_gene: TRBJ2-6; v_gene: TRBV11-3
CDR3aa: ARSLFLGLAIPYEQY; abundance: -; j_gene: TRBJ2-7; v_gene: TRBV5-3
CDR3aa: ASSLVGQGVADTQY; abundance: -; j_gene: TRBJ2-3; v_gene: TRBV7-9
CDR3aa: ASSGQARANVLT; abundance: -; j_gene: TRBJ2-6; v_gene: TRBV19
CDR3aa: ASSIGAGAGYNEQF; abundance: -; j_gene: TRBJ2-1; v_gene: TRBV19
CDR3aa: ASSAKTSGGNYNEQF; abundance: once; j_gene: TRBJ2-1; v_gene: TRBV19
CDR3aa: ASSPQRAGPTDTQY; abundance: -; j_gene: TRBJ2-3; v_gene: TRBV11-2
CDR3aa: ASSGGLDEQY; abundance: -; j_gene: TRBJ2-7; v_gene: TRBV5-4
CDR3aa: ASSSSGGLGTDTQY; abundance: -; j_gene: TRBJ2-3; v_gene: TRBV27
CDR3aa: ASSPGDLNTEAF; abundance: -; j_gene: TRBJ1-1; v_gene: TRBV28
CDR3aa: SATRPDRAILDTEAF; abundance: -; j_gene: TRBJ1-1; v_gene: TRBV29-1
CDR3aa: ASSFTYSLAGEIYEQY; abundance: -; j_gene: TRBJ2-7; v_gene: TRBV7-8
CDR3aa: ASSLGVGNTDTQY; abundance: -; j_gene: TRBJ2-3; v_gene: TRBV7-2
CDR3aa: ASSSGGFIYEQY; abundance: few; j_gene: TRBJ2-7; v_gene: TRBV5-5